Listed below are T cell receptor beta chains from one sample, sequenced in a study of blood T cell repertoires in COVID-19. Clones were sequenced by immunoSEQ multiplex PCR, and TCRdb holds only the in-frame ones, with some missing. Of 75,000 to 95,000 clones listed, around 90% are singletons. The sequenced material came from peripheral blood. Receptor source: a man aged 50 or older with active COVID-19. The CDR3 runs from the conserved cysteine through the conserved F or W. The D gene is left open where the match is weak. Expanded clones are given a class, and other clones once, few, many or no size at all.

CDR3: CASSTWDYQETQYF
DNA: TGTGCCAGCAGTACATGGGACTACCAAGAGACCCAGTACTTC
V: TRBV28
size: .
J: TRBJ2-5
D: .

CDR3: CASSASGGGGEKLFF
DNA: TGTGCCAGTAGTGCGTCAGGGGGCGGTGGTGAAAAACTGTTTTTT
V: TRBV19
size: once
J: TRBJ1-4
D: TRBD1

CDR3: CASSDSTSGGGYNEQFF
DNA: TGTGCCAGCAGTGACTCGACTAGCGGAGGAGGCTACAATGAGCAGTTCTTC
V: TRBV6-4
size: .
J: TRBJ2-1
D: TRBD2

CDR3: CASSQDPSPPYNEQFF
DNA: TGCGCCAGCAGCCAAGATCCTAGCCCCCCCTACAATGAGCAGTTCTTC
V: TRBV4-1
size: .
J: TRBJ2-1
D: .

CDR3: CASSIGQVNTEAFF
DNA: TGCGCCAGCAGCATCGGACAGGTGAACACTGAAGCTTTCTTT
V: TRBV5-1
size: .
J: TRBJ1-1
D: TRBD1

CDR3: CASSSGTGQNSPLHF
DNA: TGTGCCAGCAGCTCCGGGACAGGGCAGAATTCACCCCTCCACTTT
V: TRBV5-6
size: few
J: TRBJ1-6
D: TRBD1

CDR3: CASSLGSGSATDTQYF
DNA: TGTGCCAGCAGTTTAGGTAGCGGGAGTGCAACAGATACGCAGTATTTT
V: TRBV28
size: medium-sized
J: TRBJ2-3
D: TRBD2

CDR3: CASSKQGAGNSPLHF
DNA: TGTGCCAGCAGCAAACAGGGGGCCGGTAATTCACCCCTCCACTTT
V: TRBV6-5
size: .
J: TRBJ1-6
D: TRBD1

CDR3: CASSFGGGLSGANVLTF
DNA: TGTGCCAGCAGCTTCGGCGGGGGCCTCTCTGGGGCCAACGTCCTGACTTTC
V: TRBV7-2
size: .
J: TRBJ2-6
D: .

CDR3: CASSQAGQGTYEQYF
DNA: TGCGCCAGCAGCCAAGCGGGACAGGGGACCTACGAGCAGTACTTC
V: TRBV4-1
size: few
J: TRBJ2-7
D: TRBD1

CDR3: CASSTARLAGAYQETQYF
DNA: TGTGCCAGCAGTACCGCCCGGCTAGCGGGGGCGTACCAAGAGACCCAGTACTTC
V: TRBV7-8
size: .
J: TRBJ2-5
D: TRBD2

CDR3: CASSSQGRETQYF
DNA: TGTGCCAGCAGCTCGCAGGGAAGGGAGACCCAGTACTTC
V: TRBV14
size: .
J: TRBJ2-5
D: .

CDR3: CASRRSNNEKLFF
DNA: TGCGCCAGCAGACGTAGCAACAATGAAAAACTGTTTTTT
V: TRBV5-1
size: .
J: TRBJ1-4
D: .

CDR3: CASSFKREGRTGELFF
DNA: TGTGCCAGCAGCTTTAAGCGGGAGGGTCGCACCGGGGAGCTGTTTTTT
V: TRBV7-4
size: .
J: TRBJ2-2
D: TRBD2

CDR3: CASRVTSASYEQYF
DNA: TGTGCCAGTAGAGTGACTAGCGCCTCCTACGAGCAGTACTTC
V: TRBV19
size: .
J: TRBJ2-7
D: TRBD2

CDR3: CASSQNSPAVYEQYF
DNA: TGTGCCAGCAGCCAAAACTCCCCCGCTGTCTACGAGCAGTACTTC
V: TRBV6-2/TRBV6-3
size: .
J: TRBJ2-7
D: .

CDR3: CASSEDWSPLHF
DNA: TGTGCCAGCAGTGAAGACTGGTCACCCCTCCACTTT
V: TRBV12-3/TRBV12-4
size: .
J: TRBJ1-6
D: .

CDR3: CASSTPGTGKETQYF
DNA: TGTGCCAGCAGTACCCCCGGGACAGGGAAAGAGACCCAGTACTTC
V: TRBV28
size: .
J: TRBJ2-5
D: TRBD1

CDR3: CASSQFPREGYEQYF
DNA: TGTGCCAGCAGCCAATTCCCACGGGAGGGTTACGAGCAGTACTTC
V: TRBV3-1/TRBV3-2
size: .
J: TRBJ2-7
D: TRBD2

CDR3: CASSLSGVGNQPQHF
DNA: TGTGCCAGCAGTTTATCCGGGGTCGGCAATCAGCCCCAGCATTTT
V: TRBV27
size: .
J: TRBJ1-5
D: .

CDR3: CASSEGDDGRGVNTQYF
DNA: TGTGCCAGCAGTGAAGGAGATGATGGCAGGGGAGTAAATACGCAGTATTTT
V: TRBV6-1
size: .
J: TRBJ2-3
D: .

CDR3: CATSDPPGHLMYF
DNA: TGTGCCACCAGTGATCCTCCGGGACATTTGATGTATTTT
V: TRBV24-1
size: once
J: TRBJ2-3
D: .

CDR3: CASSFLGALSYNEQFF
DNA: TGTGCCAGCAGTTTTTTGGGAGCCCTCTCCTACAATGAGCAGTTCTTC
V: TRBV27
size: .
J: TRBJ2-1
D: .

CDR3: CVSGGAVNSPLHF
DNA: TGTGTAAGTGGGGGGGCGGTTAATTCACCCCTCCACTTT
V: TRBV12-5
size: .
J: TRBJ1-6
D: .

CDR3: CASSQAAGNYEQYF
DNA: TGCGCCAGCAGCCAAGCGGCAGGTAACTACGAGCAGTACTTC
V: TRBV4-1
size: .
J: TRBJ2-7
D: .

CDR3: CASSQVAGGPLETQYF
DNA: TGTGCCAGCAGCCAGGTAGCGGGAGGGCCTTTGGAGACCCAGTACTTC
V: TRBV3-1/TRBV3-2
size: once
J: TRBJ2-5
D: TRBD2

CDR3: CASSLGSLATEAFF
DNA: TGTGCCAGCAGTTTAGGGAGTTTAGCTACTGAAGCTTTCTTT
V: TRBV27
size: few
J: TRBJ1-1
D: .

CDR3: CASSPDRDQPQHF
DNA: TGTGCCAGCAGCCCTGACAGAGATCAGCCCCAGCATTTT
V: TRBV5-4
size: .
J: TRBJ1-5
D: .

CDR3: CASSPRSESNTGELFF
DNA: TGTGCCAGCTCACCGAGGTCGGAATCGAACACCGGGGAGCTGTTTTTT
V: TRBV18
size: .
J: TRBJ2-2
D: .

CDR3: CSVGLRLASGEQFF
DNA: TGCAGCGTTGGATTGAGGCTAGCCTCTGGTGAGCAGTTCTTC
V: TRBV29-1
size: .
J: TRBJ2-1
D: .

CDR3: CASSEREGRNGYTF
DNA: TGTGCCAGCAGTGAAAGGGAGGGGAGGAATGGCTACACCTTC
V: TRBV6-1
size: .
J: TRBJ1-2
D: .

CDR3: CASSQDLTSGSYEQFF
DNA: TGTGCCAGCAGCCAAGATCTGACTAGCGGGAGTTATGAGCAGTTCTTC
V: TRBV3-1/TRBV3-2
size: .
J: TRBJ2-1
D: TRBD2

CDR3: CASSLRLAEAQETQYF
DNA: TGCGCCAGCAGCTTGAGACTAGCGGAAGCTCAAGAGACCCAGTACTTC
V: TRBV5-1
size: once
J: TRBJ2-5
D: TRBD2

CDR3: CASSRSMETQYF
DNA: TGTGCCAGCAGCCGTTCAATGGAGACCCAGTACTTC
V: TRBV7-8
size: .
J: TRBJ2-5
D: .

CDR3: CASSLGVEAFF
DNA: TGTGCCAGCAGTTTGGGAGTTGAAGCTTTCTTT
V: TRBV12-3/TRBV12-4
size: .
J: TRBJ1-1
D: .

CDR3: CASSQDIRTEAFF
DNA: TGCGCCAGCAGCCAAGACATTAGAACTGAAGCTTTCTTT
V: TRBV4-3
size: .
J: TRBJ1-1
D: .

CDR3: CASSARDSFATDTQYF
DNA: TGTGCCAGCAGCGCCCGGGACAGCTTTGCCACAGATACGCAGTATTTT
V: TRBV5-6
size: .
J: TRBJ2-3
D: TRBD1

CDR3: CASSKIGSDSYNEQFF
DNA: TGTGCCAGTAGTAAGATCGGGAGCGACTCCTACAATGAGCAGTTCTTC
V: TRBV19
size: once
J: TRBJ2-1
D: .

CDR3: CASSTSTVLLVDEQFF
DNA: TGTGCCAGTAGTACGTCCACAGTCCTTTTAGTCGATGAGCAGTTCTTC
V: TRBV19
size: .
J: TRBJ2-1
D: .

CDR3: CASSTSSYNEQFF
DNA: TGTGCCAGCAGCACAAGCTCCTACAATGAGCAGTTCTTC
V: TRBV12-3/TRBV12-4
size: .
J: TRBJ2-1
D: .

CDR3: CASSLGEAETQYF
DNA: TGTGCCAGCAGCTTAGGTGAGGCAGAGACCCAGTACTTC
V: TRBV11-2
size: .
J: TRBJ2-5
D: .

CDR3: CASSQGQIYTEAFF
DNA: TGTGCCAGCAGCCAAGGACAGATATACACTGAAGCTTTCTTT
V: TRBV3-1/TRBV3-2
size: .
J: TRBJ1-1
D: .

CDR3: CASTSLTSPSYNEQFF
DNA: TGTGCCAGCACGAGCCTTACTAGCCCCTCCTACAATGAGCAGTTCTTC
V: TRBV27
size: .
J: TRBJ2-1
D: .

CDR3: CASSRERGRGNEQFF
DNA: TGTGCCAGCAGCCGGGAAAGGGGGAGGGGTAATGAGCAGTTCTTC
V: TRBV4-2
size: .
J: TRBJ2-1
D: .

CDR3: CASYGGLNSDTF
DNA: TGTGCCAGCTACGGGGGACTGAACTCGGACACCTTC
V: TRBV28
size: once
J: TRBJ1-2
D: .

CDR3: CASSLSGTGGRGYTF
DNA: TGTGCCAGCAGTTTATCTGGGACAGGGGGAAGGGGCTACACCTTC
V: TRBV27
size: .
J: TRBJ1-2
D: TRBD1

CDR3: CASSSSHREAYEQYF
DNA: TGTGCCAGCAGCTCCTCCCACCGGGAGGCCTACGAGCAGTACTTC
V: TRBV7-9
size: few
J: TRBJ2-7
D: TRBD2

CDR3: CASSGPGTGGLDTQYF
DNA: TGTGCCAGCAGCGGCCCCGGGACAGGGGGCTTAGATACGCAGTATTTT
V: TRBV2
size: .
J: TRBJ2-3
D: TRBD1

CDR3: CASSQAPPGGPQPQHF
DNA: TGTGCCAGCAGCCAAGCTCCCCCAGGGGGACCCCAGCCCCAGCATTTT
V: TRBV3-1/TRBV3-2
size: .
J: TRBJ1-5
D: TRBD1

CDR3: CASSVTQGPFYEQYF
DNA: TGTGCCAGCAGCGTGACACAGGGGCCCTTCTACGAGCAGTACTTC
V: TRBV11-2
size: .
J: TRBJ2-7
D: TRBD1

CDR3: CASSLPGEETQYF
DNA: TGCGCCAGCAGCTTGCCGGGAGAAGAGACCCAGTACTTC
V: TRBV5-1
size: .
J: TRBJ2-5
D: .

CDR3: CASSSSVTTKNIQYF
DNA: TGTGCCAGCAGCTCATCGGTAACGACCAAAAACATTCAGTACTTC
V: TRBV7-2
size: .
J: TRBJ2-4
D: .

CDR3: CASSWGQGIYGYTF
DNA: TGTGCCAGCAGCTGGGGACAGGGGATTTATGGCTACACCTTC
V: TRBV6-8
size: .
J: TRBJ1-2
D: TRBD1

CDR3: CASSLAPLAGNMNTEAFF
DNA: TGTGCCAGCAGTTTAGCCCCTCTGGCAGGGAATATGAACACTGAAGCTTTCTTT
V: TRBV27
size: .
J: TRBJ1-1
D: .

CDR3: CASRGRQGHNEQFF
DNA: TGTGCCAGTAGGGGCCGGCAGGGGCACAATGAGCAGTTCTTC
V: TRBV19
size: .
J: TRBJ2-1
D: .

CDR3: CASSSTGDRVTQYF
DNA: TGTGCCAGCAGTTCCACAGGGGACAGGGTGACCCAGTACTTC
V: TRBV7-2
size: once
J: TRBJ2-5
D: TRBD1

CDR3: CATSEPGVGELFF
DNA: TGTGCCACCAGCGAACCAGGGGTCGGGGAGCTGTTTTTT
V: TRBV24-1
size: .
J: TRBJ2-2
D: .